What follows are 14 T cell receptor beta chains derived from one specimen sequenced in a study of human T cells and chemical hapten exposure. Time point indicated: patch test 1, 2 weeks after DPC sensitization. Treatment in this sample: therapeutic diphenylcyclopropenone sensitization with weekly scalp DPC. TCRdb re-called the RACE reads through MiXCR, storing one row per CDR3 protein. The sample records around 120,000 distinct CDR3 sequences, around 15% being singletons. Sequencing used whole blood, obtained in connection with sensitization to the hapten diphenylcyclopropenone (DPC). These receptors came from a man aged 18-30 years with alopecia areata. Some clones in this sample may be carry-over from other donors' samples.

This clonotype was recorded at least ten times. The chain recombines TRBV7-9 with TRBJ2-7, with D uncertain. Germline lookup yields CDR1 SEHNR and CDR2 FQNEAQ (reference sequence). V was trimmed by 5 bases and J by 4 bases, leaving 18 bases between them. This CDR3 is built from 15 residues. Here the CDR3 reads CASSLAPGDKYEQYV. The CDR3 DNA sequence: TGTGCCAGCAGCCTCGCCCCTGGCGATAAGTACGAGCAGTACGTC.

This clonotype was observed a few times. V gene TRBV5-1 combines with J gene TRBJ2-1; TRBD1 is a possible D gene (5 bases). Germline CDR1 and CDR2: SGHRS and YFSETQ. V was cut by 0 bases and J by 6 bases, with 16 bases left in between. This CDR3 region has 16 residues. CDR3 DNA sequence: TGCGCCAGCAGCTTGGCCATTTTAGTTGGGGCCAATGAGCAGTTCTTC. The encoded protein is CASSLAILVGANEQFF.

This clonotype was counted a few times. The chain has TRBV27 and TRBJ2-1; D not certain. The germline V and J ends were trimmed by 5 bases and 6 bases, with 17 bases remaining between them. CDR1 and CDR2 (germline): MNHEY, SMNVEV (reference sequence). The CDR3 loop spans 15 amino acids. The CDR3 sequence: CASSPIHAGANEQFF. CDR3 nucleotide sequence: TGTGCCAGCAGTCCCATCCATGCAGGCGCCAATGAGCAGTTCTTC.

This clonotype was found many times. The rearrangement links TRBV20-1 to TRBJ2-3; TRBD1 matches at 9 bases. The CDR3 length is 16 residues. The germline V gene has CDR1 DFQATT and CDR2 SNEGSKA (reference sequence). After removal of 5 bases from V and 4 bases from J, the junction contained 13 bases not matched to a gene. CDR3 nucleotide sequence: TGCAGTGCTCACGGGACAGGGAAGAGGGGATCAGATACGCAGTATTTT. Protein product: CSAHGTGKRGSDTQYF.

V usage is TRBV4-3 and J usage is TRBJ2-5; tentatively, D is TRBD2 (6 bases). This CDR3 is built from 15 residues. The V end lost 3 bases, the J end lost 5 bases, and 16 bases lay between the germline ends. Germline lookup yields CDR1 LGHNA and CDR2 YSLEER. The CDR3 bases are TGCGCCAGCAGCCAGGACCCCGAAGGGAGGGAGACCCAGTACTTC. It translates to CASSQDPEGRETQYF.

Only a few counts were recorded for this clonotype. The chain employs TRBV29-1 and TRBJ2-1; 7 bases align to TRBD1. The CDR3 spans 14 residues. Germline CDR1 reads SQVTM; CDR2 reads ANQGSEA. The V and J ends lost 6 bases and 3 bases, in that order; junction bases with no gene match: 8. The CDR3: CSVVRDRDYNEQFF. The CDR3 nucleotides are TGCAGCGTGGTACGGGACAGAGACTACAATGAGCAGTTCTTC.

This clonotype was recorded at least ten times. The gene calls are TRBV2 and TRBJ1-5; TRBD1 might be the D (6 bases). There are 15 residues in the CDR3. The V gene lost 6 bases and the J gene lost 4 bases, with 16 bases spanning the gap. Germline-derived CDR1 and CDR2 are SNHLY and FYNNEI. The CDR3 DNA sequence: TGTGCCAGCAGGGAACAGGGAGGGAGTAATCAGCCCCAGCATTTT. Its translation: CASREQGGSNQPQHF.

This clonotype was detected only a few times. The chain couples TRBV29-1 to TRBJ2-7; perhaps TRBD2 as D (5 bases). V was clipped by 8 bases and J by 6 bases, with 29 bases between them. The CDR3 consists of 16 residues. The V gene's germline CDR1 is SQVTM and CDR2 ANQGSEA. CDR3 amino acids: CSFVVTGIPLGCEQYF. CDR3 DNA sequence: TGCAGCTTCGTTGTCACCGGGATCCCCCTGGGTTGCGAGCAGTACTTC.

The chain joins TRBV28 to TRBJ2-3; 10 bases align to TRBD1. With 1 base clipped from V and 4 bases from J, the junction kept 5 bases outside the gene matches. CDR1 is MDHEN and CDR2 is SYDVKM in the germline V gene. This CDR3 spans 16 amino acids. The CDR3 loop reads CASSLFTTGGPDTQYF. The CDR3 DNA sequence: TGTGCCAGCAGTTTATTTACGACAGGGGGCCCAGATACGCAGTATTTT.

The genes are TRBV10-1 and TRBJ1-2, with D uncertain. Germline V gives CDR1 WNHNN, CDR2 SYGVQD (reference sequence). Trimming removed 3 bases from V and 2 bases from J, with 7 bases in between. The CDR3 covers 13 residues. The CDR3 sequence: CASSETPNYGYTF. The DNA of the CDR3 is TGCGCCAGCAGTGAAACACCGAACTATGGCTACACCTTC.

Many counts were recorded for this clonotype. The chain is built from TRBV13 and TRBJ2-3; D might be TRBD1 or TRBD2, each matching 5 bases. The CDR3 is 17 amino acids. CDR1 is PRHDT and CDR2 is FYEKMQ in the germline V gene (reference sequence). The ends were cut back, 5 bases at V and 1 base at J, with 19 bases in the middle. This CDR3 is CASSVLTGTTRTDTQYF. The CDR3 nucleotides are TGTGCCAGCAGCGTACTTACGGGGACGACCCGCACAGATACGCAGTATTTT. Looking up the rest from reference TRBV13 and TRBJ2-3 gives the full variable domain: AAGVIQSPRHLIKEKRETATLKCYPIPRHDTVYWYQQGPGQDPQFLISFYEKMQSDKGSIPDRFSAQQFSDYHSELNMSSLELGDSALYFCASSVLTGTTRTDTQYFGPGTRLTVL.

This clonotype appeared many times. This chain links TRBV19 with TRBJ2-7, with D maybe TRBD1 (6 bases). This CDR3 has 12 amino acids. The V end was cut by 5 bases, the J end by 5 bases, with 10 bases between. The germline gives CDR1 LNHDA, CDR2 SQIVND (reference sequence). CDR3 coding DNA: TGTGCCAGTAGTCCCGGACAGAACGAGCAGTACTTC. This gives the protein CASSPGQNEQYF.

This clonotype was seen a handful of times. The V call is TRBV20-1, the J call TRBJ1-3; tentative D call: TRBD1 (6 bases). The CDR3 is 15 amino acids. Per germline, CDR1 DFQATT and CDR2 SNEGSKA (reference sequence). V shed 4 bases and J shed 0 bases, with 13 bases lying between them. The CDR3 region is CSATDRGASGNTIYF. The DNA of the CDR3 is TGCAGTGCTACAGATAGGGGGGCCTCTGGAAACACCATATATTTT.

This clonotype was detected only a few times. This chain joins TRBV4-3 and TRBJ1-3; D might be TRBD1 (5 bases). Germline CDR1 is LGHNA and CDR2 is YSLEER. V was cut by 3 bases and J by 0 bases, with 21 bases left in between. The CDR3 has 19 residues. Here the CDR3 reads CASSQQAVGGVGSGNTIYF. The DNA for the CDR3 is TGCGCCAGCAGCCAGCAGGCCGTTGGGGGGGTTGGCTCTGGAAACACCATATATTTT.